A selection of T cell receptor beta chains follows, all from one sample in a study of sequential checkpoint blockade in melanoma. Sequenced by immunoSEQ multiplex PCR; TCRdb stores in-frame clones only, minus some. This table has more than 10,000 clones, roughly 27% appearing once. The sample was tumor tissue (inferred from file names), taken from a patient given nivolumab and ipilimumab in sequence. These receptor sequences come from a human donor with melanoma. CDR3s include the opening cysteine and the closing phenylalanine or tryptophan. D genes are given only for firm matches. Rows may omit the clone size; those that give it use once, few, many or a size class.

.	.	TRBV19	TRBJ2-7	CASSMHGHYEQYF	TGTGCCAGTAGTATGCACGGGCACTACGAGCAGTACTTC
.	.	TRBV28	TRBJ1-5	CASSLGGAQPQHF	TGTGCCAGCAGTTTAGGGGGGGCTCAGCCCCAGCATTTT
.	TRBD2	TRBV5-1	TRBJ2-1	CASSLEGLAGAGEQFF	TGCGCCAGCAGCTTGGAGGGACTAGCGGGAGCGGGTGAGCAGTTCTTC
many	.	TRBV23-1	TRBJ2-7	CASSSLGSVNSSSYEQYF	TGCGCCAGCAGCTCTCTGGGGTCAGTGAACAGCAGCTCCTACGAGCAGTACTTC
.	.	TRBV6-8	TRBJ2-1	CASSWASSHEQFF	TGTGCCAGCAGTTGGGCTAGCAGCCATGAGCAGTTCTTC
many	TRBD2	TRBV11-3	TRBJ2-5	CASSWIAGGGETQYF	TGTGCCAGCAGCTGGATAGCGGGAGGGGGAGAGACCCAGTACTTC
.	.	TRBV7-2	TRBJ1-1	CASIKGWGAEAFF	TGTGCCAGCATTAAGGGTTGGGGAGCTGAAGCTTTCTTT
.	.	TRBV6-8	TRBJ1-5	CASSPGPINQPQHF	TGTGCCAGCAGTCCCGGACCGATCAATCAGCCCCAGCATTTT
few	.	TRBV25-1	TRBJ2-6	CASSDGGANVLTF	TGTGCCAGCAGTGACGGTGGGGCCAACGTCCTGACTTTC
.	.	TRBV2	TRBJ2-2	CASSEWQTGELFF	TGTGCCAGCAGTGAATGGCAGACCGGGGAGCTGTTTTTT
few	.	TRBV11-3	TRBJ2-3	CASSLGSGLSTDTQYF	TGTGCCAGCAGCTTGGGTAGCGGACTAAGCACAGATACGCAGTATTTT
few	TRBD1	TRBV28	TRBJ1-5	CASSDGTAIGNQPQHF	TGTGCCAGCAGCGACGGGACAGCCATCGGGAATCAGCCCCAGCATTTT
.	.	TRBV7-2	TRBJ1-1	CASSEGRNTEAFF	TGTGCCAGCAGCGAAGGGCGGAACACTGAAGCTTTCTTT
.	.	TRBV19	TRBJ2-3	CASSIVGGPRSDTQYF	TGTGCCAGTAGTATAGTTGGGGGCCCTCGGTCAGATACGCAGTATTTT
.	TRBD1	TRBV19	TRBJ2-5	CASSKGQGGWETQYF	TGTGCCAGTAGTAAGGGACAGGGGGGCTGGGAGACCCAGTACTTC
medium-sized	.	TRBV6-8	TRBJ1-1	CASANGGNTEAFF	TGTGCCAGCGCTAACGGGGGGAACACTGAAGCTTTCTTT
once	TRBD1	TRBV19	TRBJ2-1	CASSWTGVTEQFF	TGTGCCAGTAGTTGGACAGGGGTCACTGAGCAGTTCTTC
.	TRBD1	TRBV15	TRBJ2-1	CATSRQSPTGQAYNEQFF	TGTGCCACCAGCAGACAATCCCCTACGGGACAGGCATACAATGAGCAGTTCTTC
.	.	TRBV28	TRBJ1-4	CASSTAGGFEKLFF	TGTGCCAGCAGTACGGCAGGAGGGTTTGAAAAACTGTTTTTT
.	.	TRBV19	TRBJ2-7	CASSKGGYEQYF	TGTGCCAGTAGTAAGGGCGGCTACGAGCAGTACTTC
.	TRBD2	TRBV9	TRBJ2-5	CASSLGTTQETQYF	TGTGCCAGCAGCCTCGGGACTACTCAAGAGACCCAGTACTTC
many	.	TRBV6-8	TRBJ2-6	CASSYSGANVLTF	TGTGCCAGCAGTTACTCTGGGGCCAACGTCCTGACTTTC
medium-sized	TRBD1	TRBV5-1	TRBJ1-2	CASSLVGTGLEVGGYTF	TGCGCCAGCAGCTTGGTAGGGACAGGACTGGAGGTCGGTGGCTACACCTTC
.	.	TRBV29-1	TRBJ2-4	CSARTYGGNIQYF	TGCAGCGCACGGACCTACGGGGGAAACATTCAGTACTTC
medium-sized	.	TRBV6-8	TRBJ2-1	CAIGGSGWVDEQFF	TGTGCCATCGGAGGGAGCGGGTGGGTCGATGAGCAGTTCTTC